This T cell receptor (beta chain) is from a study of blood T cells in healthy people across ages. CDR1 and CDR2 from the germline V gene are MNHNY and SVGAGI (reference sequence). Trimming pared 5 bases from V and 5 bases from J, leaving 6 bases between. The CDR3 runs to 12 residues. Study outcomes and limitations: Estimates drawn from one million T cells were deemed to understate diversity. Per million T cells, the diversity of TCR beta decreased roughly linearly as age advanced. Expanded clonotype changes were possibly confounded by unknown donor CMV status.

Notes on this clonotype: Its antigen is undetermined.

Next came a second PCR, run for about 6 to 12 cycles, which used a sample-barcoded 5' primer along with a J-beta primer mix. One entry per CDR3 protein results from TCRdb running MiXCR on the 5' RACE reads. Of some 1.5 million distinct CDR3 sequences in the sample, 28% were seen once. Donors ranged from about 6 to 95 years old and were healthy Caucasians in Russia. This receptor was obtained from a woman aged 30 to 39 in good health. V gene TRBV6-6 combines with J gene TRBJ1-4, with no clear D. The sequencing sample was made of blood. In DNA, the CDR3 is TGTGCCAGCAGTATGGGGAATGAAAAACTGTTTTTT. It translates to CASSMGNEKLFF.